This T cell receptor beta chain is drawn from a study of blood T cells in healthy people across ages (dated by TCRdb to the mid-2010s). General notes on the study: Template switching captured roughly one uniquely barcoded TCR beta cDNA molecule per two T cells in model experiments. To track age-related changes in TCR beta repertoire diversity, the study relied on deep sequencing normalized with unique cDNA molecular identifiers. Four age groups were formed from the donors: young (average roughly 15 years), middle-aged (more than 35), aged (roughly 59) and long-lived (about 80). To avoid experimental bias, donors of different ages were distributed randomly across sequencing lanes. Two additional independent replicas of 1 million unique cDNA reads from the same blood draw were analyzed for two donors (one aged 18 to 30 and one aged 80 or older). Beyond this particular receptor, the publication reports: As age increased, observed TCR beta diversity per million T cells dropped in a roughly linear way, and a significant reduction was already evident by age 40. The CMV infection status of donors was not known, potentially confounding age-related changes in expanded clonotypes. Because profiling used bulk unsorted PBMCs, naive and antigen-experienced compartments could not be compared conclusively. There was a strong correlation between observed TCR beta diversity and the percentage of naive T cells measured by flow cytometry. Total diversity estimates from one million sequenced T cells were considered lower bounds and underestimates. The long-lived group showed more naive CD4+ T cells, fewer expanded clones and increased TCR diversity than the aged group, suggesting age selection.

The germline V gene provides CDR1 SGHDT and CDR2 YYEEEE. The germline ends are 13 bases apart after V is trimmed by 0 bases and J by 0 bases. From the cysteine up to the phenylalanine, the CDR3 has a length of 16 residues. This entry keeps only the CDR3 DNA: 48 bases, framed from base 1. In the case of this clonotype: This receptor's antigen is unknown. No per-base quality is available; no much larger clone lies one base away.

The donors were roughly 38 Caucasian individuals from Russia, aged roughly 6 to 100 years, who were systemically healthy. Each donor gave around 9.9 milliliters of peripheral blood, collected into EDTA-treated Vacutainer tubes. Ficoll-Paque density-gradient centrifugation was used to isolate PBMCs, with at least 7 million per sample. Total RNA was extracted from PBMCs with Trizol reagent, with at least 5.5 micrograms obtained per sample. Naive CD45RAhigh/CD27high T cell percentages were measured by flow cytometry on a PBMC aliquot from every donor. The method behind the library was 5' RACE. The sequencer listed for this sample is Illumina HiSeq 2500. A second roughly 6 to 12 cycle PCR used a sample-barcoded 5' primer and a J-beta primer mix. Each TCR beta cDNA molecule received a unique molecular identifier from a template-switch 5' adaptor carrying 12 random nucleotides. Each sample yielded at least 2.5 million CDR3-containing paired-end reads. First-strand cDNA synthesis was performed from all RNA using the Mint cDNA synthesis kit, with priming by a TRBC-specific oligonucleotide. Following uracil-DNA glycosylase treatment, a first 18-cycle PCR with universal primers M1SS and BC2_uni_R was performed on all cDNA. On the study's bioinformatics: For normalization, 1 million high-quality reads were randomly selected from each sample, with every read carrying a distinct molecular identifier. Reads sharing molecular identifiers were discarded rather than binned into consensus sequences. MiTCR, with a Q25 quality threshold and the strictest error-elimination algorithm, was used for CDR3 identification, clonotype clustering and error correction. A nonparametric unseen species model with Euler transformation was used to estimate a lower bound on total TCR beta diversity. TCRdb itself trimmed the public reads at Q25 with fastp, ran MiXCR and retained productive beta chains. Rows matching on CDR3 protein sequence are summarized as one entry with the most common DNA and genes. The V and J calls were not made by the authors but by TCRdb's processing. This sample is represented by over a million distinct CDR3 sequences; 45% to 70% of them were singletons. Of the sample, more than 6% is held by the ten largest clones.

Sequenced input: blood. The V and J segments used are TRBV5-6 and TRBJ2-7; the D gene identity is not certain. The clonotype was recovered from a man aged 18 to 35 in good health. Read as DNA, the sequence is TGTGCCAGCAGCTTGGAATCTATGTGGTACTCCTACGAGCAGTACTTC. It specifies CASSLESMWYSYEQYF. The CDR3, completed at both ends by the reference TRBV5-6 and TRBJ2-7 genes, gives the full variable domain DAGVTQSPTHLIKTRGQQVTLRCSPKSGHDTVSWYQQALGQGPQFIFQYYEEEERQRGNFPDRFSGHQFPNYSSELNVNALLLGDSALYLCASSLESMWYSYEQYFGPGTRLTVT.